This T cell receptor beta chain was captured in a study of cytomegalovirus exposure and HLA in healthy donors. Overall study findings and caveats: TCR beta sequences numbering under 20,000 were associated with HLA alleles at 0.05 false discovery rate in a later analysis. A missense DCLRE1C variant was associated with V- and J-gene trimming of TCR beta chains in a later analysis, and an independent cohort replicated the association.

A multiplex PCR was run with 60 Vbeta primers and 13 Jbeta primers. Assay: immunoSEQ multiplex PCR; the TCRdb copy retains only in-frame clones and omits some. The listing records some 130,000 clones. For this clone: What it binds is unknown.

V trimming: 0 bases; J trimming: 2 bases; junction bases outside the gene matches: 0. Germline V gives CDR1 SGHNT, CDR2 YYREEE (reference sequence). The CDR3 has 15 residues. The specimen sequenced was PBMCs. The sequence was obtained from a woman in her 40s in good health and CMV-seropositive. The rearrangement links TRBV5-4 to TRBJ1-3; 9 positions agree with TRBD1. CDR3 residues: CASSLDRGPGNTIYF. The DNA for the CDR3 is TGTGCCAGCAGCTTGGACAGGGGGCCTGGAAACACCATATATTTT.